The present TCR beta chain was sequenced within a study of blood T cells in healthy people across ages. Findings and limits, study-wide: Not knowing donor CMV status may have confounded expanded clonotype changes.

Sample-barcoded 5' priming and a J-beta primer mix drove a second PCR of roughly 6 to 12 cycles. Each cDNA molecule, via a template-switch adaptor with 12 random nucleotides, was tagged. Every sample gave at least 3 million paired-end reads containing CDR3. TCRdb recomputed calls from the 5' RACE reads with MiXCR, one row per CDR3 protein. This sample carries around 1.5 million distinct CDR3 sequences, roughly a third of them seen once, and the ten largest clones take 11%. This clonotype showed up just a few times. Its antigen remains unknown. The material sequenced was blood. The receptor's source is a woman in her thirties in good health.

As DNA, the CDR3 is TGTGCCAGCAGCCACAAGCCGGGACTAGCGGGCCAAGAGACCCAGTACTTC. This gives the protein CASSHKPGLAGQETQYF. The V call is TRBV14, the J call TRBJ2-5; 12 nucleotides align to TRBD2. The ends lost 3 bases at V and 1 base at J; junction bases unmatched: 6. The V gene's germline CDR1 is SGHDN and CDR2 FVKESK. This CDR3 is 17 amino acids long.